One sample yielded the 20 T cell receptor beta chains listed below, sequenced in a study of vaccination and CD4 T cells after COVID-19. These receptors lack a known antigen. Scientists ran DNA taken from cultured CD4+ T cells through the Oncomine TCR Beta short-read assay for sequencing. TCRdb re-called the PCR reads through MiXCR, storing one row per CDR3 protein. The sample comprises about 20,000 distinct CDR3 sequences, over 50% of which are singletons, and roughly 9.2% rests with the top ten. Treatment described: roughly 10-day PBMC culture with coronavirus spike peptide pools or control peptides (ViraFEST assay). The specimen sequenced was CD4+ T cells from blood, cultured in vitro. These receptors all stem from a human donor who had recovered from COVID-19.

The chain combines TRBV27 with TRBJ2-7, with D unresolved. Germline V gene data show CDR1 as MNHEY and CDR2 as SMNVEV (reference sequence). With 2 bases removed from V and 2 bases from J, the gap between germline ends came to 7 bases. The CDR3 is 13 residues long. The CDR3 DNA is TGTGCCAGCAGTTTAACAGACACCTACGAGCAGTACTTC. It specifies CASSLTDTYEQYF.

This rearrangement joins TRBV20-1 to TRBJ1-4; TRBD1 is a possible D gene (5 bases). CDR3 size: 14 residues. The germline gives CDR1 DFQATT, CDR2 SNEGSKA (reference sequence). With 3 bases removed from V and 9 bases from J, the gap between germline ends came to 17 bases. For the CDR3, the DNA is TGCAGTGCTAGCGCCTCCGTGGACAATAAAAAACTGTTTTTT. This sequence encodes CSASASVDNKKLFF.

A few counts support this clonotype. The V call is TRBV10-3, the J call TRBJ1-1; D gene uncertain. Germline assignment: CDR1 ENHRY and CDR2 SYGVKD. V dropped 8 bases and J dropped 5 bases, with 15 bases sitting between them. There are 13 residues in the CDR3. The CDR3 nucleotides read TGTGCCATCCAAGGGATCCTGGGTACTGAAGCTTTCTTT. Its translation: CAIQGILGTEAFF.

The J gene is TRBJ1-5, the V gene TRBV7-9, with D possibly TRBD1 on 6 matching bases. This CDR3 is 15 amino acids long. The ends were cut back, 5 bases at V and 3 bases at J, with 14 bases in the middle. CDR1 SEHNR and CDR2 FQNEAQ come from the germline V gene (reference sequence). The CDR3 reads CASSPDGGPNQPQHF. In DNA, the CDR3 is TGTGCCAGCAGCCCTGATGGGGGCCCCAATCAGCCCCAGCATTTT.

The genes are TRBV7-2 and TRBJ1-5; D perhaps matches TRBD1 (5 bases). Germline CDR1 and CDR2: SGHTA and FQGNSA. The CDR3 covers 17 residues. V lost 2 bases, J lost 4 bases, and 18 bases lay in between. Here the CDR3 DNA reads TGTGCCAGCAGCTTACTGAGGGGACCGGGTGTTAATCAGCCCCAGCATTTT. This codes for CASSLLRGPGVNQPQHF. The whole variable domain, remainder taken from reference TRBV7-2 and TRBJ1-5, is GAGVSQSPSNKVTEKGKDVELRCDPISGHTALYWYRQSLGQGLEFLIYFQGNSAPDKSGLPSDRFSAERTGGSVSTLTIQRTQQEDSAVYLCASSLLRGPGVNQPQHFGDGTRLSIL.

This clonotype was counted between two and nine times. CDR3 nucleotide sequence: TGTGCCAGCCGTAGGCAGGGGGTTGATGGCTACACCTTC. Translation: CASRRQGVDGYTF. The chain has TRBV28 and TRBJ1-2; TRBD1 matches 7 bases. The CDR3 contains 13 residues. Unmatched junction bases numbered 9, after V lost 8 bases and J lost 6 bases. Germline V gene lookup returns CDR1 MDHEN and CDR2 SYDVKM.

This chain uses TRBV6-1 with TRBJ2-5; 7 bases are shared with TRBD1. There are 15 residues in the CDR3. With V trimmed by 3 bases and J by 2 bases, 6 bases remained unmatched. Per the germline V gene, CDR1 is MNHNS and CDR2 is SASEGT. The CDR3 DNA is TGTGCCAGCAGTGATGGACAGGCAAATCAAGAGACCCAGTACTTC. It is translated as CASSDGQANQETQYF.

The genes are TRBV24-1 and TRBJ1-2, with no clear D. The CDR3 is made up of 13 amino acids. Between the trimmed V and J ends, which lost 10 bases and 3 bases, there was a span of 14 bases. Germline V gene data show CDR1 as KGHDR and CDR2 as SFDVKD. The CDR3 is CATSPAHDYGYTF. The CDR3 coding sequence is TGTGCCACTTCCCCCGCCCATGACTATGGCTACACCTTC.

This chain links TRBV27 with TRBJ1-6; 7 bases match TRBD1. The CDR3 contains 15 residues. Unmatched junction bases numbered 7, after V lost 6 bases and J lost 5 bases. Germline assignment: CDR1 MNHEY and CDR2 SMNVEV (reference sequence). CDR3 sequence (DNA): TGTGCCAGCAGACCAGGGACAGAAAATAATTCACCCCTCCACTTT. It encodes CASRPGTENNSPLHF.

Only a few counts were recorded for this clonotype. The CDR3 sequence is CASRRTGGREPQHF. The CDR3 DNA sequence: TGTGCCAGCAGACGGACAGGGGGTAGGGAGCCCCAGCATTTT. This sequence joins TRBV6-1 and TRBJ1-5; 10 nucleotides agree with TRBD1. V trimming: 6 bases; J trimming: 8 bases; junction bases outside the gene matches: 7. CDR1 is MNHNS and CDR2 is SASEGT in the germline V gene. There are 14 residues in the CDR3.

This clonotype was recorded a few times. The chain couples TRBV6-1 to TRBJ1-2; 11 positions match TRBD1. Germline lookup yields CDR1 MNHNS and CDR2 SASEGT. Unmatched junction bases numbered 7, after V lost 6 bases and J lost 7 bases. The CDR3 loop spans 14 amino acids. CDR3 amino acids: CASRRSGTGGGYTF. CDR3 coding DNA: TGTGCCAGCAGGCGATCCGGGACAGGGGGTGGCTACACCTTC.

In nucleotides, the CDR3 is TGTGCCAGCAGCTTGAGGGGGTACGAGCAGTACTTC. This sequence encodes CASSLRGYEQYF. The V gene is TRBV5-4, the J gene TRBJ2-7; D possibly corresponds to TRBD1 (6 bases). Germline loops: CDR1 SGHNT, CDR2 YYREEE (reference sequence). V lost 1 base and J lost 4, with 6 bases in between. The CDR3 loop spans 12 amino acids.

This clonotype was recorded only once. CDR3 loop: CASSHKVRRPSYNEQFF. CDR3 bases: TGTGCCAGCAGCCACAAAGTCCGAAGACCCTCCTACAATGAGCAGTTCTTC. V and J are TRBV21-1 and TRBJ2-1; TRBD2 is the table's D call and was not checked against the DNA. TRBV21-1 is reported as a pseudogene. CDR3 length equals 17 residues.

The gene calls are TRBV6-2 or TRBV6-3 and TRBJ1-2; D ambiguous. Germline V gene data show CDR1 as MNHEY and CDR2 as SVGEGT. CDR3 length: 14 amino acids. The ends were cut back, 5 bases at V and 1 base at J, with 11 bases in the middle. The CDR3 coding sequence is TGTGCCAGCAGTGACGGGGAGGTTAACTATGGCTACACCTTC. This encodes CASSDGEVNYGYTF.

This chain connects TRBV7-2 to TRBJ2-3, with 11 bases aligning to TRBD2. Trimming removed 3 bases from V and 6 bases from J; junction bases left unmatched: 5. The CDR3 runs 15 residues. The germline V gene has CDR1 SGHTA and CDR2 FQGNSA. The CDR3: CASSFSGRVTDTQYF. The CDR3 DNA follows: TGTGCCAGCAGCTTTAGCGGGAGGGTCACCGATACGCAGTATTTT.

The rearrangement links TRBV7-9 to TRBJ2-5, with D maybe TRBD1 (6 bases). Per germline, CDR1 SEHNR and CDR2 FQNEAQ (reference sequence). V was cut by 1 base and J by 2 bases, with 8 bases left in between. The CDR3 consists of 14 residues. CDR3 nucleotide sequence: TGTGCCAGCAGCTTAGGGGGGCTTCAAGAGACCCAGTACTTC. It yields the protein CASSLGGLQETQYF.

The chain joins TRBV7-3 to TRBJ2-3; 10 bases are a match to TRBD2. The CDR3 runs 17 residues. After removal of 5 bases from V and 1 base from J, the junction contained 9 bases not matched to a gene. CDR1 SGHTA and CDR2 FQGTGA come from the germline V gene. The DNA of the CDR3 is TGTGCCAGCAGCAAACGGCTAGCGGGAGATGGCACAGATACGCAGTATTTT. Protein product: CASSKRLAGDGTDTQYF.

The chain uses TRBV20-1 and TRBJ1-2, with D possibly matching TRBD1 (5 bases). CDR1 and CDR2 (germline): DFQATT, SNEGSKA (reference sequence). Deletions cut 6 bases from V and 4 bases from J, with 27 bases between. CDR3 size: 17 residues. The CDR3 DNA follows: TGCAGTGCCAGAATAGTGTCCGGGACGGAAGATTTCTATGGCTACACCTTC. Protein sequence: CSARIVSGTEDFYGYTF.

V usage is TRBV2 and J usage is TRBJ1-2; 7 nucleotides match TRBD1. The CDR3 contains 13 residues. J gave up 6 bases and V 8 bases, and 9 bases lay outside the gene matches. Germline V gene data show CDR1 as SNHLY and CDR2 as FYNNEI. CDR3: CASGGDRVDGYTF. The DNA for the CDR3 is TGTGCCAGCGGGGGAGACAGGGTGGATGGCTACACCTTC. Full variable domain (missing parts from reference TRBV2 and TRBJ1-2): EPEVTQTPSHQVTQMGQEVILRCVPISNHLYFYWYRQILGQKVEFLVSFYNNEISEKSEIFDDQFSVERPDGSNFTLKIRSTKLEDSAMYFCASGGDRVDGYTFGSGTRLTVV.

This clonotype has just a few counts. The rearrangement links TRBV6-2 or TRBV6-3 to TRBJ2-7; the match to TRBD1 covers 11 bases. This CDR3 region has 14 residues. J was trimmed by 5 bases and V by 5 bases; bases with no gene match: 5. Germline V gene data show CDR1 as MNHEY and CDR2 as SVGEGT. The CDR3, as DNA: TGTGCCAGCAGTCCCTGGACAGGGGGCAACGAGCAGTACTTC. Translated: CASSPWTGGNEQYF.